These 19 T cell receptor beta chains came from one sample sequenced in a study of blood T cell repertoires in COVID-19. Produced via immunoSEQ multiplex PCR; TCRdb's table is partial and in-frame only. This table has tens of thousands of clones, nearly 90% appearing once. The sample consisted of peripheral blood. Receptors originate from a woman aged 50 to 65 with COVID-19, enrolled during active disease.

The chain employs TRBV14 and TRBJ2-7, with 11 bases identical to TRBD2. This CDR3 has 17 residues. After removal of 2 bases from V and 4 bases from J, the junction contained 10 bases not matched to a gene. CDR1 is SGHDN and CDR2 is FVKESK in the germline V gene. For the CDR3, the DNA is TGTGCCAGCAGCCAAATAGCGGGAGGGACAGGACCTTACGAGCAGTACTTC. Protein: CASSQIAGGTGPYEQYF.

This chain uses TRBV13 with TRBJ2-1; 8 bases fit TRBD1. The CDR3 has 13 amino acids. Trimming at V came to 3 bases and at J to 10 bases, leaving 5 bases not matched to a gene. Germline V lookup: CDR1 PRHDT, CDR2 FYEKMQ (reference sequence). The CDR3 here is CASSFDRGEEQFF. Here the CDR3 DNA reads TGTGCCAGCAGCTTCGACAGGGGAGAAGAGCAGTTCTTC. The whole variable domain, remainder taken from reference TRBV13 and TRBJ2-1, is AAGVIQSPRHLIKEKRETATLKCYPIPRHDTVYWYQQGPGQDPQFLISFYEKMQSDKGSIPDRFSAQQFSDYHSELNMSSLELGDSALYFCASSFDRGEEQFFGPGTRLTVL.

The chain carries TRBV27 and TRBJ2-3, with 9 bases identical to TRBD2. V lost 4 bases to trimming and J lost 6 bases; unmatched junction nucleotides: 11. Per germline, CDR1 MNHEY and CDR2 SMNVEV (reference sequence). The CDR3 totals 16 residues. DNA for the CDR3: TGTGCCAGCAGTTCTATGGCGGGAGGGCCGTCGGATACGCAGTATTTT. As protein: CASSSMAGGPSDTQYF.

The chain has TRBV3-1 (or the pseudogene TRBV3-2) and TRBJ1-1; perhaps TRBD1 as D (5 bases). V was cut by 8 bases and J by 5 bases, with 27 bases left in between. The germline V gene has CDR1 LGHDT and CDR2 YNNKEL (reference sequence). This CDR3 spans 17 amino acids. The CDR3 here is CASSGLNRFYLRTEAFF. CDR3 sequence (DNA): TGTGCCAGCTCGGGTCTTAACAGGTTTTATCTTCGGACTGAAGCTTTCTTT.

V usage is TRBV4-3 and J usage is TRBJ2-7, with D maybe TRBD2 (5 bases). Germline V gene sequence: CDR1 LGHNA, CDR2 YSLEER. The CDR3 has 17 amino acids. The V and J ends lost 1 base and 3 bases respectively, with 19 bases between them. CDR3 in amino acids: CASSQVGRREWSYEQYF. CDR3 DNA: TGCGCCAGCAGCCAAGTAGGGCGACGGGAATGGAGCTACGAGCAGTACTTC.

The chain couples TRBV5-8 to TRBJ2-2, with 8 positions matching TRBD1. With 8 bases clipped from V and 2 bases from J, the junction kept 8 bases outside the gene matches. CDR3 size: 15 residues. Germline V lookup: CDR1 SGHTS, CDR2 YDEGEE. The CDR3 DNA reads as TGTGCCAGTGCGGACGGGACAGGAAACACCGGGGAGCTGTTTTTT. Protein sequence: CASADGTGNTGELFF.

The chain carries TRBV7-9 and TRBJ2-7; 8 nucleotides agree with TRBD1. The CDR3 has 13 residues. The V segment lost 6 bases and the J segment 6 bases; nucleotides outside the gene matches: 7. Germline assignment: CDR1 SEHNR and CDR2 FQNEAQ (reference sequence). The CDR3 DNA is TGTGCCAGCAGAGGACAGGGTTGGGGCGAGCAGTACTTC. Its translation: CASRGQGWGEQYF.

The genes are TRBV4-3 and TRBJ2-7; perhaps TRBD2 as D (5 bases). The V gene's germline CDR1 is LGHNA and CDR2 YSLEER. CDR3 length: 15 residues. Between the trimmed V and J ends, which lost 4 bases and 0 bases, there was a span of 13 bases. The CDR3 protein is CASSLAFGNSYEQYF. For the CDR3, the DNA is TGCGCCAGCAGCCTGGCCTTCGGGAACTCCTACGAGCAGTACTTC.

This clone has just a few counts. The chain is built from TRBV5-1 and TRBJ2-2, with D tentatively TRBD1 (5 bases). Germline values: CDR1 SGHRS, CDR2 YFSETQ. Trimming pared 3 bases from V and 1 base from J, leaving 10 bases between. The CDR3 is 15 residues long. CDR3 residues: CASSYSQGNTGELFF. The CDR3 nucleotides are TGCGCCAGCAGCTACTCGCAGGGGAACACCGGGGAGCTGTTTTTT.

This clone turned up a few times. The chain links TRBV18 to TRBJ1-5, with TRBD1 as a possible D gene (6 bases). The CDR3 runs 16 residues. Germline V gives CDR1 KGHSH, CDR2 LQKENI. The germline V and J ends were trimmed by 6 bases and 0 bases, with 15 bases remaining between them. The CDR3 nucleotides are TGTGCCAGCTCCCGGGCCAGGACAGATAGCAATCAGCCCCAGCATTTT. It specifies CASSRARTDSNQPQHF.

The V gene is TRBV5-1, the J gene TRBJ2-5; D gene unclear. This CDR3 has 14 amino acids. Per the germline V gene, CDR1 is SGHRS and CDR2 is YFSETQ. V lost 4 bases to trimming and J lost 5 bases, with 15 bases between them. DNA of the CDR3: TGCGCCAGCAGCCTGTCATTTAGTTGGGAGACCCAGTACTTC. It translates to CASSLSFSWETQYF. Drawing the rest from reference TRBV5-1 and TRBJ2-5, the complete variable domain is KAGVTQTPRYLIKTRGQQVTLSCSPISGHRSVSWYQQTPGQGLQFLFEYFSETQRNKGNFPGRFSGRQFSNSRSEMNVSTLELGDSALYLCASSLSFSWETQYFGPGTRLLVL.

V is TRBV2 and J is TRBJ2-7; D gene ambiguous. This CDR3 is 12 amino acids long. V lost 7 bases and J lost 3, with 10 bases in between. CDR1 and CDR2 (germline): SNHLY, FYNNEI. CDR3 nucleotide sequence: TGTGCCAGCAAGAGACGGAGCTACGAGCAGTACTTC. It specifies CASKRRSYEQYF.

This chain links TRBV7-9 with TRBJ2-7, with TRBD1 as a possible D gene (6 bases). The CDR3 consists of 15 residues. The germline V gene has CDR1 SEHNR and CDR2 FQNEAQ (reference sequence). Trimming pared 7 bases from V and 4 bases from J, leaving 20 bases between. In DNA form, the CDR3 reads TGTGCCAGCACCCCGCAAGGGACAATCAATTACGAGCAGTACTTC. As protein: CASTPQGTINYEQYF.

The chain carries TRBV29-1 and TRBJ1-5, with TRBD1 identical over 8 bases. V trimming: 6 bases; J trimming: 7 bases; junction bases outside the gene matches: 11. CDR3 size: 14 residues. Germline lookup yields CDR1 SQVTM and CDR2 ANQGSEA. The CDR3 DNA sequence: TGCAGCGTGGGAACAGGGGGGGCAGAGCAGCCCCAGCATTTT. Translated, it gives CSVGTGGAEQPQHF.

The chain joins TRBV15 to TRBJ2-1, with 8 positions matching TRBD2. Germline lookup yields CDR1 LNHNV and CDR2 YYDKDF (reference sequence). The CDR3 runs to 18 residues. Trimming cost V 2 bases and J 0 bases; bases outside gene matches: 9. The CDR3 DNA is TGTGCCACCAGCAGACCCGGGAGTAGCGGGAACTCCTACAATGAGCAGTTCTTC. Translating gives CATSRPGSSGNSYNEQFF.

The rearrangement links TRBV30 to TRBJ2-7, with 7 bases lining up with TRBD1. Germline lookup yields CDR1 GTSNPN and CDR2 SVGIG (reference sequence). This CDR3 region has 15 residues. V trimming: 5 bases; J trimming: 0 bases; junction bases outside the gene matches: 10. The CDR3 DNA follows: TGTGCCTGGGATCCCGGGACAGCAATCTCCTACGAGCAGTACTTC. Its protein is CAWDPGTAISYEQYF.

As for this clone: At the DNA level, this CDR3 is encoded by other sequences in the same sample as well. This chain connects TRBV18 to TRBJ1-5; D may be TRBD1 (5 bases). V lost 3 bases and J 6 bases, leaving 9 bases between the germline ends. Per germline, CDR1 KGHSH and CDR2 LQKENI. The CDR3 consists of 13 residues. The CDR3, as DNA: TGTGCCAGCTCACCTCAGGGAGGTCAGCCCCAGCATTTT. It is translated as CASSPQGGQPQHF.

About this clone itself: Relative to the germline gene, one junction end is altered; a read error may explain this. The chain joins TRBV6-5 to TRBJ1-6; TRBD1 might be the D (6 bases). CDR3 length: 11 amino acids. Germline V gene sequence: CDR1 MNHEY, CDR2 SVGAGI. The CDR3 nucleotides are TGTGCCAGCACTTCCTTCGGACAGTACTACTTT. This codes for CASTSFGQYYF.

This chain connects TRBV5-1 to TRBJ1-4, with TRBD1 as a possible D gene (5 bases). V was pared by 6 bases and J by 3 bases, with 18 bases between. CDR1 and CDR2 (germline): SGHRS, YFSETQ. The CDR3 sequence is 16 residues long. The CDR3 spells CASTKGHDKANEKLFF. The CDR3 nucleotides read TGCGCCAGCACAAAAGGACATGATAAGGCTAATGAAAAACTGTTTTTT.